The subject of this entry is one TCR beta chain. TCRdb re-derived calls from the 5' RACE reads in MiXCR, one entry per CDR3 protein. This sample has about 430,000 distinct CDR3 sequences, with 20% to 25% found just once. The data were obtained in a study of T-cell memory formation after mild COVID-19. The CDR3 has 17 residues. J was trimmed by 2 bases and V by 1 base; bases with no gene match: 6. The clonotype originates from an adult woman who had mild COVID-19 (a few samples of this study predate the infection). Cell type and time point are not known. Sequencing used PBMCs or a T cell subset sorted from them (not recorded which). This sequence joins TRBV12-3 or TRBV12-4 and TRBJ1-5, with 9 bases identical to TRBD1. CDR3 nucleotides: TGTGCCAGCAGTTTAGACAGGGGGCGGGCTGGCAATCAGCCCCAGCATTTT. Amino acids: CASSLDRGRAGNQPQHF.